Detailed here is one TCR beta chain. Here immunoSEQ multiplex PCR was the method, and the copy in TCRdb shows in-frame clones only, minus some. The sample has approximately 170,000 clones, around 80% seen once. The V gene's germline CDR1 is MGHDK and CDR2 SYGVNS. The V and J ends lost 5 bases and 2 bases respectively, with 12 bases between them. There are 14 residues in the CDR3. This specimen comes from a study of blood T cell repertoires in COVID-19. Across the study: COVID-19 samples from acute and convalescent phases originated in the United States, Italy and Spain.

The TCR was taken from a woman in her forties or fifties who had recovered from COVID-19. The sequencing sample was made of PBMCs or T cells enriched from blood (not recorded which). The chain combines TRBV25-1 with TRBJ1-1, with D uncertain. Written as DNA, the CDR3 is TGTGCCAGCAGTTGGGGAGGGTTCAACACTGAAGCTTTCTTT. Protein: CASSWGGFNTEAFF.